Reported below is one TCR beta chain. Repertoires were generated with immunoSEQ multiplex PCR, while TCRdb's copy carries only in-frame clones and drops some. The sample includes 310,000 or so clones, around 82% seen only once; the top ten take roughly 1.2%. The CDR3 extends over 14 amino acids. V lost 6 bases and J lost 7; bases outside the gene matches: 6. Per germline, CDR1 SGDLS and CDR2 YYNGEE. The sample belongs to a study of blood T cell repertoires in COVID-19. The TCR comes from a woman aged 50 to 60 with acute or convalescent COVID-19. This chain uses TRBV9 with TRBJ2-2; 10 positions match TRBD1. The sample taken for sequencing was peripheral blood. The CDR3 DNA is TGTGCCAGCAAGACAGGGGGCGATTACGGGGAGCTGTTTTTT. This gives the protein CASKTGGDYGELFF.